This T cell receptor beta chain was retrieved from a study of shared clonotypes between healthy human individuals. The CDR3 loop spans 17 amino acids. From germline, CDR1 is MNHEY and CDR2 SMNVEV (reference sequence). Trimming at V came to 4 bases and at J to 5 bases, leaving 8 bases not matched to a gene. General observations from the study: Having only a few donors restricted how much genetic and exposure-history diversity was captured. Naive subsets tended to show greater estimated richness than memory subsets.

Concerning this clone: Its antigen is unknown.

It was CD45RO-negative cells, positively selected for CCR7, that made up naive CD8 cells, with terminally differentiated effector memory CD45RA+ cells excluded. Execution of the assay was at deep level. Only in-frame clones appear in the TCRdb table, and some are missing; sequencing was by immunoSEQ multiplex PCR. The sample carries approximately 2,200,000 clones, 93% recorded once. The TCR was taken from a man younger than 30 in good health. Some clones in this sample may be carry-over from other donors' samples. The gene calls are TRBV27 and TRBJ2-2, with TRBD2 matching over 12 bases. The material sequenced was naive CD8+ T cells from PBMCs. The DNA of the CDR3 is TGTGCCAGCAGTTACCAAGGACTAGCGGGACTGACCGGGGAGCTGTTTTTT. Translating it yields CASSYQGLAGLTGELFF.